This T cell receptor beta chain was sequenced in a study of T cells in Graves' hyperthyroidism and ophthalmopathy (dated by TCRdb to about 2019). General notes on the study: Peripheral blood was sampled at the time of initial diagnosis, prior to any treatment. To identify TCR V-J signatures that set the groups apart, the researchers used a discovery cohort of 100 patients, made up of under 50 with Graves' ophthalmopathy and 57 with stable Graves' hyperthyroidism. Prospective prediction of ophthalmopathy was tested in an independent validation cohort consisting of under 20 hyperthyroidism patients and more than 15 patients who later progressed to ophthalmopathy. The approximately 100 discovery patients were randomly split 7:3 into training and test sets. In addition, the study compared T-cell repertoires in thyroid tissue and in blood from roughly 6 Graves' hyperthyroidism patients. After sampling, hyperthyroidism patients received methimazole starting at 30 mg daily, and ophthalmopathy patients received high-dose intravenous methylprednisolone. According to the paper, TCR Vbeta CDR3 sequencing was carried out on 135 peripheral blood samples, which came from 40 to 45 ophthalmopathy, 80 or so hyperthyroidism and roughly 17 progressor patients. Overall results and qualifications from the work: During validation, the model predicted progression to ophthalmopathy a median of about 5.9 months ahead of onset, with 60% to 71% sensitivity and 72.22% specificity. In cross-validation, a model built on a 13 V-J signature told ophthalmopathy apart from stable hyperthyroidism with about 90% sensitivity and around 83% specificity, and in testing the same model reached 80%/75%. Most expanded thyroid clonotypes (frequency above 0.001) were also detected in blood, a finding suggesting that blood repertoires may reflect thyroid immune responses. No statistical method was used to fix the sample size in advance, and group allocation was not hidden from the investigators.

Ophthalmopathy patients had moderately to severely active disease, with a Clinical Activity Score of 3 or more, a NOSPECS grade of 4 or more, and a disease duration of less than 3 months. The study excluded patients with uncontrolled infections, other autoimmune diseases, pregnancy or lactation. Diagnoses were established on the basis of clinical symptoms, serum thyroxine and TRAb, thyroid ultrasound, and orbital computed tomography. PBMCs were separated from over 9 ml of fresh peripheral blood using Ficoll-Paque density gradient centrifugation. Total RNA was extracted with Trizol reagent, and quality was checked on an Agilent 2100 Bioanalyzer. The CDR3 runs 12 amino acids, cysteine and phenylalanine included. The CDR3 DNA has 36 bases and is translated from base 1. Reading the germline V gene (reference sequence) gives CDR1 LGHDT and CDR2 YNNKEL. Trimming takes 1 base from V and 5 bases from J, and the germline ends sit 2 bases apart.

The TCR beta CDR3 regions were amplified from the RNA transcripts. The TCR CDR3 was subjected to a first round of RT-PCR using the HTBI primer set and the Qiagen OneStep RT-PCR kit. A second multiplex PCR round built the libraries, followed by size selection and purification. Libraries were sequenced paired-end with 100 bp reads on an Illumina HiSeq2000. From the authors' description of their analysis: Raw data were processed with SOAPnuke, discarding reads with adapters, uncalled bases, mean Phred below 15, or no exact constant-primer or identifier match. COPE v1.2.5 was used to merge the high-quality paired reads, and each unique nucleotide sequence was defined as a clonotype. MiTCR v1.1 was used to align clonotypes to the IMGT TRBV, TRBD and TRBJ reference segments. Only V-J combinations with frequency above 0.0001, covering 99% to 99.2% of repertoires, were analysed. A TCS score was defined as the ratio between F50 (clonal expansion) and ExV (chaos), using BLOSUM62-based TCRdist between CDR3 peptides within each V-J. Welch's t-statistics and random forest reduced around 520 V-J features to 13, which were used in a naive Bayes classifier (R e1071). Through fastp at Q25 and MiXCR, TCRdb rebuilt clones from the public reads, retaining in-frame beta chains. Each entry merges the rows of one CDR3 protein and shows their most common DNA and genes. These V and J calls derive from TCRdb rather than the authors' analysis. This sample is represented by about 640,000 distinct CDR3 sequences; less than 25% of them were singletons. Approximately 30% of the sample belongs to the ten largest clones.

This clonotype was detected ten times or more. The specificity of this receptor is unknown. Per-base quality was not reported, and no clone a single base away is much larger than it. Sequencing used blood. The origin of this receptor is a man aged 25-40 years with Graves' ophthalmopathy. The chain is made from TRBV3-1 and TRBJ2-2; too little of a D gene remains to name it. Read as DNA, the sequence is TGTGCCAGCAGCCAAGGGACCGGGGAGCTGTTTTTT. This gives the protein CASSQGTGELFF. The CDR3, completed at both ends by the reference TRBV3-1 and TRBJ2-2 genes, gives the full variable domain DTAVSQTPKYLVTQMGNDKSIKCEQNLGHDTMYWYKQDSKKFLKIMFSYNNKELIINETVPNRFSPKSPDKAHLNLHINSLELGDSAVYFCASSQGTGELFFGEGSRLTVL.